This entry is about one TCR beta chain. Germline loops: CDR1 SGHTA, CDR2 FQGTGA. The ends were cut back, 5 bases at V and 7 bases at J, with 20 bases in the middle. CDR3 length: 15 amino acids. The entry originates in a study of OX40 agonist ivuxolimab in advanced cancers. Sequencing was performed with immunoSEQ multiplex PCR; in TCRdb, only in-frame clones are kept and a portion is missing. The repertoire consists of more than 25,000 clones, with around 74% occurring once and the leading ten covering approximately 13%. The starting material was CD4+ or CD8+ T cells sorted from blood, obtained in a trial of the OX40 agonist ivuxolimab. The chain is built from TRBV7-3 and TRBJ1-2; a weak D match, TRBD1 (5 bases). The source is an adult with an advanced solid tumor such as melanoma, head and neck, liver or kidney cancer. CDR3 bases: TGTGCCAGCAGCCGCGAGGCGGGCCCCGGGGGTGGCTACACCTTC. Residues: CASSREAGPGGGYTF.